The 14 T cell receptor beta chains in this list originate from one sample, sequenced in a study of blood T cell repertoires in COVID-19 (TCRdb year 2020). The protocol used for the library was the immunoSEQ multiplex PCR assay. TCRdb provides this immuneACCESS table in a form limited to in-frame rearrangements. Some clones are lacking; in checked studies, under half of them reflect an unresolved V gene, and why the rest are absent is not known. This sample comprises over 110,000 clones, under 90% of them detected only once. The ten largest make up around 3.8% of the sample. The sequenced material came from peripheral blood. Receptors originate from a man aged 70-80 years who had recovered from COVID-19.

The rearrangement links TRBV5-4 to TRBJ2-1; weak D call: TRBD2 (6 bases). Trimming took off 6 bases at V and 0 bases at J, with 19 bases between the two ends. Germline lookup yields CDR1 SGHNT and CDR2 YYREEE (reference sequence). The CDR3 has 17 amino acids. The CDR3 DNA is TGTGCCAGCACCCGTGATAGCGGAGTAAGCTCCTACAATGAGCAGTTCTTC. This codes for CASTRDSGVSSYNEQFF.

The chain carries TRBV6-5 and TRBJ2-3; possibly TRBD2 for D (7 bases). V was cut by 11 bases and J by 1 base, with 13 bases left in between. CDR1 is MNHEY, CDR2 SVGAGI, per germline. This CDR3 has 13 amino acids. The CDR3 coding sequence is TGTGCCGGGGAGGGGGGCCGCACAGATACGCAGTATTTT. Encoded protein: CAGEGGRTDTQYF.

This clone appeared a few times. The CDR3 DNA reads TGTGCCAGTAGTAAGTCGAGGGGGGAAGCTTTCTTT. As protein: CASSKSRGEAFF. The genes are TRBV19 and TRBJ1-1; D is perhaps TRBD1 (6 bases). Germline-derived CDR1 and CDR2 are LNHDA and SQIVND (reference sequence). This CDR3 has 12 residues. V lost 4 bases, J lost 8 bases, and 11 bases lay in between. Drawing the rest from reference TRBV19 and TRBJ1-1, the complete variable domain is DGGITQSPKYLFRKEGQNVTLSCEQNLNHDAMYWYRQDPGQGLRLIYYSQIVNDFQKGDIAEGYSVSREKKESFPLTVTSAQKNPTAFYLCASSKSRGEAFFGQGTRLTVV.

This clone was detected a few times. The rearrangement joins TRBV4-1 to TRBJ1-1, with 8 nucleotides matching TRBD1. Germline CDR1 is MGHRA and CDR2 is YSYEKL. The length of the CDR3 is 15 residues. The V gene end was trimmed by 1 base and the J gene end by 1 base; junction bases not matched to a gene: 2. This chain's CDR3 is CASSQVGTGNTEAFF. The DNA of the CDR3 is TGCGCCAGCAGCCAAGTGGGGACAGGGAACACTGAAGCTTTCTTT.

The chain joins TRBV30 to TRBJ1-2, with a tentative D call TRBD1 (6 bases). The CDR3 sequence is 13 residues long. CDR1 and CDR2 (germline): GTSNPN, SVGIG (reference sequence). Between the trimmed V and J ends, which lost 0 bases and 8 bases, there was a span of 13 bases. CDR3 bases: TGTGCCTGGAGTGTTCAGGACAGAGGAGGCTACACCTTC. As protein: CAWSVQDRGGYTF.

This clone was seen once. The V call is TRBV4-3, the J call TRBJ2-5; D not certain. V lost 1 base and J 1 base, leaving 19 bases between the germline ends. CDR3 length: 18 amino acids. Germline CDR1 LGHNA, CDR2 YSLEER. CDR3 DNA: TGCGCCAGCAGCCAAGGGTCGTGGAGAATAATGACCCAAGAGACCCAGTACTTC. Translation: CASSQGSWRIMTQETQYF.

The chain employs TRBV7-9 and TRBJ2-5; a possible D gene is TRBD1 (6 bases). The CDR3 is 15 amino acids. Trimming took off 5 bases at V and 0 bases at J, with 13 bases between the two ends. In germline, CDR1 is SEHNR, CDR2 FQNEAQ (reference sequence). The CDR3: CASSVTDSHQETQYF. The CDR3 DNA reads as TGTGCCAGCAGCGTTACGGACAGTCACCAAGAGACCCAGTACTTC.

The chain has TRBV19 and TRBJ2-2; 7 bases agree with TRBD2. The J segment lost 6 bases and the V segment lost 1 base, leaving 5 bases of the junction unmatched. This CDR3 has 15 residues. The germline V gene encodes CDR1 LNHDA and CDR2 SQIVND (reference sequence). CDR3 coding DNA: TGTGCCAGTAGTATAGCCGGGAGGCTACCCGGGGAGCTGTTTTTT. Translating it yields CASSIAGRLPGELFF.

The J gene is TRBJ2-1, the V gene TRBV9; 7 bases are a match to TRBD2. The germline CDR1 and CDR2 sequences are SGDLS and YYNGEE. V was clipped by 6 bases and J by 3 bases; unmatched bases: 9. This CDR3 spans 15 amino acids. The CDR3 here is CASTTSGTNYNEQFF. The DNA for the CDR3 is TGTGCCAGCACCACGAGCGGGACTAACTACAATGAGCAGTTCTTC.

The rearrangement links TRBV24-1 to TRBJ2-3; weak D call: TRBD1 (6 bases). This CDR3 has 15 residues. V was cut by 4 bases and J by 2 bases, with 12 bases left in between. CDR1 is KGHDR and CDR2 is SFDVKD in the germline V gene. In DNA, the CDR3 is TGTGCCACCAGTGAGGGGGCGAGCCACACAGATACGCAGTATTTT. Translating gives CATSEGASHTDTQYF.

This chain links TRBV7-8 with TRBJ1-1, with a tentative D call TRBD1 (5 bases). The CDR3 is 12 residues long. Germline CDR1 is SGHVS and CDR2 is FQNEAQ. Trimming left V 10 bases short and J 3 bases short, with 12 bases between. CDR3 DNA sequence: TGTGCCACCGGGGGGTACGACACTGAAGCTTTCTTT. Translated: CATGGYDTEAFF.

The chain couples TRBV19 to TRBJ2-7; TRBD2 aligns across 10 bases. Trimming removed 5 bases from V and 0 bases from J; junction bases left unmatched: 7. Germline values: CDR1 LNHDA, CDR2 SQIVND (reference sequence). The CDR3 contains 16 residues. CDR3 region: CASSPLAGEFSYEQYF. In DNA, the CDR3 is TGTGCCAGTAGTCCCCTAGCGGGAGAGTTCTCCTACGAGCAGTACTTC.

This clone was counted once. The chain employs TRBV18 and TRBJ2-7; 10 bases align to TRBD2. Losses at the gene ends were 3 bases for V and 6 bases for J; bases not matched to a gene: 8. Germline V CDR1 and CDR2: KGHSH, LQKENI. The CDR3 is 15 amino acids. The CDR3 protein is CASSPIAGGGGEQYF. CDR3 nucleotides: TGTGCCAGCTCACCTATAGCGGGAGGAGGCGGCGAGCAGTACTTC.

The CDR3 loop is CASTREGSTDTQYF. The CDR3 DNA sequence: TGTGCCAGCACGCGAGAGGGAAGCACAGATACGCAGTATTTT. V gene TRBV2 combines with J gene TRBJ2-3; the D gene is possibly TRBD2 (5 bases). The CDR3 extends over 14 amino acids. Germline V gene data show CDR1 as SNHLY and CDR2 as FYNNEI. V shed 7 bases and J shed 0 bases, with 11 bases lying between them.